What follows are 16 T cell receptor beta chains derived from one specimen sequenced in a study of cytomegalovirus exposure and HLA in healthy donors. 60 Vbeta and 13 Jbeta primers were used in PCR. Using immunoSEQ multiplex PCR, the repertoire was profiled, and TCRdb retains in-frame clones only, with some absent. The profile shows 140,000 or so clones, 70% to 85% of them singletons. Sequenced sample: PBMCs. The receptor source for this set is a male donor in good health and CMV-seronegative.

This chain uses TRBV9 with TRBJ2-5; the match to TRBD2 covers 9 bases. The V gene's germline CDR1 is SGDLS and CDR2 YYNGEE. The CDR3 consists of 16 residues. J gave up 5 bases and V 1 base, and 9 bases lay outside the gene matches. The CDR3 sequence is CASSVQAGGAGETQYF. CDR3 in DNA: TGTGCCAGCAGCGTACAGGCGGGGGGGGCGGGGGAGACCCAGTACTTC.

This clone was seen just once. The chain carries TRBV25-1 and TRBJ2-5; D possibly corresponds to TRBD2 (7 bases). Trimming shortened V by 2 bases and J by 5 bases, and 18 bases separated the two germline ends. The germline CDR1 and CDR2 sequences are MGHDK and SYGVNS. This CDR3 is 16 amino acids long. Here the CDR3 reads CASSEGGGYTGETQYF. In DNA, the CDR3 is TGTGCCAGCAGTGAAGGGGGGGGCTATACCGGGGAGACCCAGTACTTC.

V and J are TRBV19 and TRBJ1-5, with TRBD1 matching 7 bases. CDR3 length: 15 residues. CDR1 and CDR2 from the germline V gene are LNHDA and SQIVND (reference sequence). Trimming cost V 1 base and J 6 bases; bases outside gene matches: 6. In nucleotides, the CDR3 is TGTGCCAGTAGTATAGGGCAGGGGGTGCGTCAGCCCCAGCATTTT. The encoded protein is CASSIGQGVRQPQHF.

This clone was seen more than once but under ten times. J is TRBJ1-3 and V is TRBV4-2; 11 bases line up with TRBD1. Germline CDR1 reads LGHNA; CDR2 reads YNFKEQ. The CDR3 length is 17 residues. Germline trimming cut 4 bases from V and 3 bases from J; bases unmatched to any gene: 8. CDR3 amino acids: CASSPMDRGRVGNTIYF. The DNA for the CDR3 is TGTGCCAGCAGCCCGATGGACAGGGGGCGCGTTGGAAACACCATATATTTT.

J is TRBJ2-3 and V is TRBV7-3; tentative D call: TRBD2 (6 bases). V lost 2 bases and J 2 bases, leaving 14 bases between the germline ends. From germline, CDR1 is SGHTA and CDR2 FQGTGA. The CDR3 is made up of 16 amino acids. This CDR3 reads CASSLGVGGHTDTQYF. CDR3 coding DNA: TGTGCCAGCAGCTTAGGGGTGGGAGGCCACACAGATACGCAGTATTTT. Full variable domain (rest looked up from reference TRBV7-3 and TRBJ2-3): GAGVSQTPSNKVTEKGKYVELRCDPISGHTALYWYRQSLGQGPEFLIYFQGTGAADDSGLPNDRFFAVRPEGSVSTLKIQRTERGDSAVYLCASSLGVGGHTDTQYFGPGTRLTVL.

The chain has TRBV11-2 and TRBJ2-7; 10 bases are a match to TRBD2. The CDR3 has 16 amino acids. V lost 5 bases and J lost 4; bases outside the gene matches: 11. Germline CDR1 and CDR2: SGHAT and FQNNGV. Here the CDR3 reads CASSLKSGRASYEQYF. The CDR3 DNA reads as TGTGCCAGCAGCCTCAAGAGCGGGAGGGCCTCATACGAGCAGTACTTC.

The chain couples TRBV7-2 to TRBJ2-5, with a possible D match to TRBD1 (6 bases). The J call may be mistaken, given a closer DNA end match to TRBJ2-7. This CDR3 comprises 14 residues. Germline CDR1 and CDR2: SGHTA and FQGNSA. The CDR3 is CASSIRTEPYEQYF. The CDR3 nucleotides read TGTGCCAGCAGCATAAGGACAGAGCCCTACGAGCAGTACTTC.

With respect to this clone: Within the sample, other DNA sequences also encode this same CDR3. The V and J genes are TRBV7-2 and TRBJ1-5; D not certain. The length of the CDR3 is 13 residues. From germline, CDR1 is SGHTA and CDR2 FQGNSA. V lost 5 bases to trimming and J lost 6 bases, with 11 bases between them. DNA for the CDR3: TGTGCCAGCAGCCCAGTACCTTTTCAGCCCCAGCATTTT. It codes for CASSPVPFQPQHF.

V and J are TRBV9 and TRBJ2-2, with 7 bases identical to TRBD1. The trim removed 2 bases at V and 2 bases at J, leaving 9 bases unmatched. Germline V gives CDR1 SGDLS, CDR2 YYNGEE. This CDR3 is built from 17 residues. In DNA form, the CDR3 reads TGTGCCAGCAGCGTCCGGCCCGGGACAGAAAACACCGGGGAGCTGTTTTTT. Its protein product is CASSVRPGTENTGELFF.

The chain combines TRBV5-1 with TRBJ2-5; TRBD2 matches at 12 bases. The junction had 4 bases not matched to a gene; V was cut back by 0 bases and J by 4 bases. From germline, CDR1 is SGHRS and CDR2 YFSETQ. This CDR3 spans 16 amino acids. In nucleotides, the CDR3 is TGCGCCAGCAGCTTGGGAACGGGACTAGCGGGAGAGACCCAGTACTTC. Protein sequence: CASSLGTGLAGETQYF.

This clone was observed once. J is TRBJ2-4 and V is TRBV5-6; no firm D call. CDR3 size: 12 residues. The germline gives CDR1 SGHDT, CDR2 YYEEEE. V was clipped by 1 base and J by 8 bases, with 7 bases between them. The CDR3 bases are TGTGCCAGCAGCTTGTCAGAGGACATTCAGTACTTC. Its translation: CASSLSEDIQYF.

The genes are TRBV7-9 and TRBJ2-7; the D gene is possibly TRBD2 (6 bases). The CDR3 runs 14 residues. Germline lookup yields CDR1 SEHNR and CDR2 FQNEAQ (reference sequence). Trimming took off 2 bases at V and 7 bases at J, with 15 bases between the two ends. The CDR3 DNA reads TGTGCCAGCAGCTTAACCGGTGGAGGGGAAGAGCAGTACTTC. It encodes CASSLTGGGEEQYF.

The rearrangement joins TRBV5-4 to TRBJ1-1; D gene ambiguous. V was pared by 1 base and J by 1 base, with 5 bases between. The CDR3 totals 13 residues. Per germline, CDR1 SGHNT and CDR2 YYREEE (reference sequence). The CDR3 DNA reads TGTGCCAGCAGCTTGACAGCGAACACTGAAGCTTTCTTT. This encodes CASSLTANTEAFF.

The J gene is TRBJ1-2, the V gene TRBV11-2, with D possibly TRBD1 on 5 matching bases. The CDR3 loop spans 15 amino acids. Trimming removed 6 bases at V and 0 bases at J, with 14 bases between. Germline lookup yields CDR1 SGHAT and CDR2 FQNNGV. This chain's CDR3 is CASRSWGEANYGYTF. For the CDR3, the DNA is TGTGCCAGCAGGTCATGGGGCGAAGCTAACTATGGCTACACCTTC.

V is TRBV7-3 and J is TRBJ2-3; maybe TRBD1 (6 bases). Trimming removed 2 bases from V and 3 bases from J, with 6 bases in between. This CDR3 is built from 13 residues. Germline CDR1 is SGHTA and CDR2 is FQGTGA. CDR3 residues: CASSLQGTDTQYF. Written as DNA, the CDR3 is TGTGCCAGCAGCTTACAGGGGACAGATACGCAGTATTTT. Full variable domain (remainder filled in from reference TRBV7-3 and TRBJ2-3): GAGVSQTPSNKVTEKGKYVELRCDPISGHTALYWYRQSLGQGPEFLIYFQGTGAADDSGLPNDRFFAVRPEGSVSTLKIQRTERGDSAVYLCASSLQGTDTQYFGPGTRLTVL.

This clone was detected only a few times. The chain has TRBV5-1 and TRBJ2-1; D remains unclear. Germline-derived CDR1 and CDR2 are SGHRS and YFSETQ. This CDR3 has 11 amino acids. Trimming pared 2 bases from V and 13 bases from J, leaving 10 bases between. The CDR3 DNA reads TGCGCCAGCAGCTTATTAGAAACCCAGTTCTTC. This gives the protein CASSLLETQFF.